This note documents a single T cell receptor (beta chain) sequence. Its target is unknown. The entry originates in a study of shared clonotypes between healthy human individuals. Whole-study findings and limits: Shared clonotypes: roughly 5% naive CD4, 3.5% to 4% naive CD8, about 2.2% memory CD4, 0.4% to 0.5% memory CD8. Enrolling few donors narrowed the genetic and exposure-history diversity that was represented.

Generated by immunoSEQ multiplex PCR, the TCRdb table keeps only in-frame clones and is missing some. The data contain millions of clones, roughly 95% of them singletons. Naive CD8 cells lacked CD45RO and underwent positive selection for CCR7, leaving out terminally differentiated effector memory CD45RA+ cells. All donors qualified as healthy HIV-negative adults and had experienced no recent acute infections or vaccinations. The receptor was isolated from a young man in good health. Material: naive CD8+ T cells sorted from blood.

CDR3 residues: CASSYEQGPIYGYTF. The CDR3, as DNA: TGTGCCAGCAGTTACGAACAGGGGCCGATCTATGGCTACACCTTC. This chain connects TRBV6-5 to TRBJ1-2; 7 bases agree with TRBD1. This CDR3 comprises 15 residues. The germline CDR1 and CDR2 sequences are MNHEY and SVGAGI. V gave up 2 bases and J gave up 4 bases; unmatched junction bases: 7.